Below, 26 T cell receptor beta chains from the same sample are listed, as sequenced in a study of blood T cell repertoires in COVID-19 (dated by TCRdb to 2019 to 2021). The library relied on the immunoSEQ multiplex PCR assay. The clones in this table, taken by TCRdb from immuneACCESS, are in-frame only. Not every clone is retained; where verified, under half of the shortfall comes from an unresolved V gene, and the cause of the rest is unknown. For this sample the table gives about 360,000 clones, of which roughly 86% were detected only once. The leading ten clones occupy around 2.9% of the sample. The sequencing input was peripheral blood. Receptors were obtained from a human donor in a cohort sampled during active COVID-19.

The V call is TRBV19, the J call TRBJ2-1; D unresolved. The CDR3 contains 12 residues. The germline CDR1 and CDR2 sequences are LNHDA and SQIVND (reference sequence). V was pared by 3 bases and J by 9 bases, with 9 bases between. This CDR3 is CASSIDRGEQFF. As DNA, the CDR3 is TGTGCCAGTAGTATCGATCGAGGTGAGCAGTTCTTC.

This clone was observed once. V usage is TRBV29-1 and J usage is TRBJ2-7; 10 bases match TRBD1. V lost 6 bases, J lost 5 bases, and 10 bases stayed unmatched. There are 14 residues in the CDR3. In germline, CDR1 is SQVTM, CDR2 ANQGSEA. CDR3 DNA sequence: TGCAGCGTCACCCTGGGACAGGGGAAGGACGAGCAGTACTTC. Encoded protein: CSVTLGQGKDEQYF.

This clone appeared once. One junction end disagrees with the germline gene, perhaps due to a read error. The chain couples TRBV6-5 to TRBJ2-7, with a weak D call TRBD2 (6 bases). The CDR3 extends over 12 amino acids. Germline assignment: CDR1 MNHEY and CDR2 SVGAGI. CDR3: CASSSGGGFRHF. CDR3 nucleotide sequence: TGTGCCAGCAGCTCCGGGGGAGGATTTCGGCACTTC.

The CDR3 region is CATRGTGSVSQPQHF. The CDR3 DNA sequence: TGTGCCACCAGAGGTACAGGGTCTGTCAGTCAGCCCCAGCATTTT. The chain couples TRBV15 to TRBJ1-5; a possible D gene is TRBD1 (6 bases). The CDR3 runs 15 residues. From germline, CDR1 is LNHNV and CDR2 YYDKDF (reference sequence). Trimming removed 6 bases at V and 6 bases at J, with 18 bases between. Full variable domain (rest looked up from reference TRBV15 and TRBJ1-5): DAMVIQNPRYQVTQFGKPVTLSCSQTLNHNVMYWYQQKSSQAPKLLFHYYDKDFNNEADTPDNFQSRRPNTSFCFLDIRSPGLGDTAMYLCATRGTGSVSQPQHFGDGTRLSIL.

Within the sample, this clone is medium-sized. The chain recombines TRBV6-1 with TRBJ1-5; D is undetermined. V was pared by 3 bases and J by 5 bases, with 11 bases between. The CDR3 totals 14 residues. CDR1 is MNHNS, CDR2 SASEGT, per germline. Here the CDR3 DNA reads TGTGCCAGCAGTGATCTCCGGGGAGATCAGCCCCAGCATTTT. Translated: CASSDLRGDQPQHF.

The J gene is TRBJ2-6, the V gene TRBV27, with D maybe TRBD2 (6 bases). Germline V gene sequence: CDR1 MNHEY, CDR2 SMNVEV (reference sequence). V was clipped by 0 bases and J by 0 bases, with 12 bases between them. This CDR3 region has 18 residues. CDR3 DNA: TGTGCCAGCAGTTTATCGAGACGGGAGTACTCTGGGGCCAACGTCCTGACTTTC. It is translated as CASSLSRREYSGANVLTF.

V is TRBV6-6 and J is TRBJ2-1; 10 positions match TRBD2. CDR3 size: 15 residues. J was trimmed by 10 bases and V by 6 bases; bases with no gene match: 12. The germline gives CDR1 MNHNY, CDR2 SVGAGI (reference sequence). The DNA of the CDR3 is TGTGCCAGCAGCCCCGGTAGCGGGAGGTATTTGGAGCAGTTCTTC. Encoded protein: CASSPGSGRYLEQFF.

This chain joins TRBV18 and TRBJ1-2; TRBD1 might be the D (5 bases). V was clipped by 3 bases and J by 3 bases, with 11 bases between them. The germline V gene encodes CDR1 KGHSH and CDR2 LQKENI. The CDR3 extends over 14 amino acids. The CDR3 spells CASSPGGTDYGYTF. CDR3 nucleotides: TGTGCCAGCTCACCGGGTGGGACTGACTATGGCTACACCTTC.

The rearrangement uses TRBV6-5 and TRBJ2-3; 8 bases map to TRBD2. The V and J ends lost 4 bases and 1 base, in that order; junction bases with no gene match: 7. This CDR3 is 16 amino acids long. Germline V CDR1 and CDR2: MNHEY, SVGAGI. As DNA, the CDR3 is TGTGCCAGCAGTTTCGAGCGGGGGCTAGGCACAGATACGCAGTATTTT. Amino acids: CASSFERGLGTDTQYF.

This sequence joins TRBV5-1 and TRBJ2-7; possibly TRBD1 for D (6 bases). The CDR3 extends over 13 amino acids. Trimming removed 5 bases from V and 2 bases from J, with 11 bases in between. In germline, CDR1 is SGHRS, CDR2 YFSETQ. The CDR3 sequence: CASRNRETYEQYF. The CDR3, as DNA: TGCGCCAGCAGAAACAGGGAAACCTACGAGCAGTACTTC.

The gene calls are TRBV20-1 and TRBJ2-3, with unresolved D. The V end lost 5 bases, the J end lost 5 bases, and 8 bases lay between the germline ends. The CDR3 has 11 amino acids. CDR1 and CDR2 (germline): DFQATT, SNEGSKA (reference sequence). This chain's CDR3 is CSAAAEDTQYF. Here the CDR3 DNA reads TGCAGTGCTGCCGCAGAAGATACGCAGTATTTT.

The J gene is TRBJ1-2, the V gene TRBV19, with 11 bases aligning to TRBD1. The ends lost 1 base at V and 6 bases at J; junction bases unmatched: 19. Per the germline V gene, CDR1 is LNHDA and CDR2 is SQIVND (reference sequence). The length of the CDR3 is 20 residues. CDR3 DNA: TGTGCCAGTAGTATAGGAGGAAGGGACAGGGGGAGCTCCTATTCGAATGGCTACACCTTC. Residues: CASSIGGRDRGSSYSNGYTF.

This clone occurred once. The chain links TRBV7-2 to TRBJ1-3; D ambiguous. V lost 5 bases and J 0 bases, leaving 5 bases between the germline ends. The CDR3 is 13 residues long. In germline, CDR1 is SGHTA, CDR2 FQGNSA. The CDR3 DNA is TGTGCCAGCAGCCCCAGCTCTGGAAACACCATATATTTT. Its translation is CASSPSSGNTIYF.

V gene TRBV11-3 combines with J gene TRBJ2-1; 11 nucleotides line up with TRBD2. Germline-derived CDR1 and CDR2 are SGHNT and YENEEA. This CDR3 has 18 amino acids. J was trimmed by 0 bases and V by 2 bases; bases with no gene match: 6. In DNA form, the CDR3 reads TGTGCCAGCAGCTTAACTAGCGGGAGTTCGTACTCCTACAATGAGCAGTTCTTC. Its translation: CASSLTSGSSYSYNEQFF.

The chain carries TRBV5-1 and TRBJ2-7; 7 bases line up with TRBD2. V shed 7 bases, J shed 1 base, and the junction held 5 bases outside the gene matches. The CDR3 sequence is 13 residues long. Germline assignment: CDR1 SGHRS and CDR2 YFSETQ. In DNA form, the CDR3 reads TGCGCCAGCGCCGGGACTACTTCCTACGAGCAGTACTTC. This sequence encodes CASAGTTSYEQYF.

The chain couples TRBV10-3 to TRBJ2-5; 7 bases line up with TRBD1. The CDR3 length is 16 residues. The germline CDR1 and CDR2 sequences are ENHRY and SYGVKD. V lost 4 bases, J lost 1 base, and 9 bases stayed unmatched. CDR3 sequence reads: CAISVVDRQGQETQYF. The CDR3 region has the DNA TGTGCCATCAGTGTCGTCGACAGACAGGGCCAAGAGACCCAGTACTTC.

The gene calls are TRBV10-3 and TRBJ1-6, with 8 bases lining up with TRBD1. J was trimmed by 8 bases and V by 10 bases; bases with no gene match: 10. CDR1 and CDR2 (germline): ENHRY, SYGVKD. The CDR3 loop spans 14 amino acids. The CDR3 protein is CATKVDRGHSPLHF. DNA of the CDR3: TGTGCCACCAAGGTCGACAGGGGACATTCACCCCTCCACTTT.

The rearrangement joins TRBV19 to TRBJ2-5; the D gene is possibly TRBD1 (5 bases). With 6 bases removed from V and 2 bases from J, the gap between germline ends came to 19 bases. Germline assignment: CDR1 LNHDA and CDR2 SQIVND (reference sequence). This CDR3 region has 16 residues. This chain's CDR3 is CASRGSQGRGQETQYF. In DNA, the CDR3 is TGTGCCAGTAGGGGAAGTCAGGGTCGAGGTCAAGAGACCCAGTACTTC.

This rearrangement joins TRBV29-1 to TRBJ2-3; D perhaps matches TRBD2 (5 bases). With 5 bases removed from V and 2 bases from J, the gap between germline ends came to 11 bases. Germline assignment: CDR1 SQVTM and CDR2 ANQGSEA. The CDR3 is 13 amino acids. CDR3 nucleotides: TGCAGCGTTCACGGGGTAAACACAGATACGCAGTATTTT. Its translation is CSVHGVNTDTQYF.

This sequence joins TRBV3-1 (or the pseudogene TRBV3-2) and TRBJ1-1; no clear D gene. CDR1 and CDR2 (germline): LGHDT, YNNKEL (reference sequence). The CDR3 sequence is 14 residues long. Deletions cut 5 bases from V and 4 bases from J, with 14 bases between. The DNA for the CDR3 is TGTGCCAGCAGCGCGGAAGTGAAATCCACTGAAGCTTTCTTT. Its protein is CASSAEVKSTEAFF.

The chain recombines TRBV29-1 with TRBJ1-5, with D maybe TRBD1 (6 bases). This CDR3 spans 12 amino acids. V was shortened by 4 bases and J by 5 bases, with 9 bases between the two germline ends. Per the germline V gene, CDR1 is SQVTM and CDR2 is ANQGSEA. In DNA, the CDR3 is TGCAGCGTTGGGGGGCTGGATCAGCCCCAGCATTTT. Its translation: CSVGGLDQPQHF.

The CDR3 sequence: CATGGRANTGELFF. As DNA, the CDR3 is TGTGCCACCGGGGGCCGGGCGAACACCGGGGAGCTGTTTTTT. The chain has TRBV24-1 and TRBJ2-2, with D possibly being TRBD1 (6 bases). V was cut by 9 bases and J by 0 bases, with 10 bases left in between. This CDR3 has 14 residues. Germline CDR1 reads KGHDR; CDR2 reads SFDVKD.

This chain uses TRBV27 with TRBJ1-5, with 7 nucleotides matching TRBD1. Germline V gene sequence: CDR1 MNHEY, CDR2 SMNVEV (reference sequence). The CDR3 runs to 13 residues. V dropped 6 bases and J dropped 8; count of bases not matched to a gene: 7. The CDR3 region has the DNA TGTGCCAGCAGGGAACAGGGGTGGAAGCCCCAGCATTTT. It translates to CASREQGWKPQHF.

The V gene is TRBV6-1, the J gene TRBJ2-1; TRBD2 is a possible D gene (6 bases). The CDR3 contains 16 residues. The germline gives CDR1 MNHNS, CDR2 SASEGT. V was cut by 4 bases and J by 4 bases, with 17 bases left in between. The CDR3: CASSGPRDSEYNEQFF. CDR3 bases: TGTGCCAGCAGTGGGCCCCGGGACTCAGAATACAATGAGCAGTTCTTC.

This sequence joins TRBV5-6 and TRBJ1-6; the D gene is possibly TRBD1 (6 bases). Germline V lookup: CDR1 SGHDT, CDR2 YYEEEE. V lost 1 base, J lost 0 bases, and 11 bases lay in between. The CDR3 contains 17 residues. CDR3 sequence: CASSLNTGNSYNSPLHF. CDR3 nucleotide sequence: TGTGCCAGCAGCTTGAATACAGGGAACTCCTATAATTCACCCCTCCACTTT.

The chain uses TRBV7-8 and TRBJ1-5; no clear D gene. V was clipped by 4 bases and J by 3 bases, with 10 bases between them. This CDR3 is 14 amino acids long. Germline CDR1 SGHVS, CDR2 FQNEAQ. CDR3 protein: CASSSTANNQPQHF. The CDR3 DNA is TGTGCCAGCAGCTCTACAGCCAACAATCAGCCCCAGCATTTT.